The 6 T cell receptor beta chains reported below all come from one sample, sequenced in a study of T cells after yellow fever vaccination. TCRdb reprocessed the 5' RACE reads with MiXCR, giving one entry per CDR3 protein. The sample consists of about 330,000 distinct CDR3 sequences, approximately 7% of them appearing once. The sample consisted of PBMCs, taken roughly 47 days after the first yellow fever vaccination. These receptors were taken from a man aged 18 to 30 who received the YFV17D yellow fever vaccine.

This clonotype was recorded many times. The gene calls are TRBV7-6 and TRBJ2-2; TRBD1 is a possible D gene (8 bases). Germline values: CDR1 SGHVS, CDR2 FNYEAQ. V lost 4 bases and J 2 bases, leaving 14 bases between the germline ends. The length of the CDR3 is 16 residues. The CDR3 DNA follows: TGTGCCAGCAGCTCAGGACAGGGACTAAACACCGGGGAGCTGTTTTTT. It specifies CASSSGQGLNTGELFF.

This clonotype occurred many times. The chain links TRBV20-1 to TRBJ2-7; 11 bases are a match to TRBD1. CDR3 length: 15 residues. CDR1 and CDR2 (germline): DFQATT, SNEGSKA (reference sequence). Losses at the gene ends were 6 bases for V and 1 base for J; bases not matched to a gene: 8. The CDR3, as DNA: TGCAGTGCCAAAGGACAGGGGGCAGGGTCCTACGAGCAGTACTTC. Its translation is CSAKGQGAGSYEQYF.

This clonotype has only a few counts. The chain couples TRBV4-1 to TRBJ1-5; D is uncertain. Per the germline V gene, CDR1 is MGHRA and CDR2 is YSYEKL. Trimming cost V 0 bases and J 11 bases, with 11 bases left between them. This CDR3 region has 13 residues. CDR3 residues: CASSQDEEGSQHF. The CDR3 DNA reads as TGCGCCAGCAGCCAAGACGAGGAGGGATCCCAGCATTTT.

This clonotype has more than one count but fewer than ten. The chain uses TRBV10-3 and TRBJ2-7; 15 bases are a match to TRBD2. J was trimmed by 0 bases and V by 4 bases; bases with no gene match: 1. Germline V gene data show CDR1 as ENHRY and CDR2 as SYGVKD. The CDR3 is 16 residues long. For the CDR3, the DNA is TGTGCCATCAGTGGGACTAGCGGGGGGGACTCCTACGAGCAGTACTTC. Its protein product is CAISGTSGGDSYEQYF.

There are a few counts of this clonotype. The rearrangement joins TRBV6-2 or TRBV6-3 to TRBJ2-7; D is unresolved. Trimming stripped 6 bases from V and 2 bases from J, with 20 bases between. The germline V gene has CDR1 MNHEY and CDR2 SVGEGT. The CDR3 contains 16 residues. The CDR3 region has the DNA TGTGCCAGCAGCACCCCCCGGGTCGCTAACACCTACGAGCAGTACGTC. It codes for CASSTPRVANTYEQYV.

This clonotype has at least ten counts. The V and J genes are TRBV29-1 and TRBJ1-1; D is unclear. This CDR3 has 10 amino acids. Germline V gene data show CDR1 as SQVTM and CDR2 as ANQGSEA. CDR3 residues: CMVTNTEAFF. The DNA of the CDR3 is TGCATGGTTACGAACACTGAAGCTTTCTTT.